The rows below give T cell receptor beta chains drawn from one sample of a study of response to subunit inactivated influenza vaccine. A single record per CDR3 protein comes from TCRdb applying MiXCR to the RT-PCR reads. The sample carries hundreds of thousands of distinct CDR3 sequences, 16% recorded once. Sequencing was performed on CD4+ T cells sorted from PBMCs, taken 23 months after vaccination. The receptors come from a man aged 50 to 69 who received an inactivated influenza vaccine. CDR3s include the opening cysteine and the closing phenylalanine or tryptophan. The D gene is left open where the match is weak. Not all rows give a size; the values are once, few, many and, for expanded clones, a class.

.,TRBJ2-3,TRBD2,TRBV7-2,CASSLAGAGETDTQYF,TGTGCCAGCAGCTTAGCAGGAGCGGGGGAAACAGATACGCAGTATTTT
.,TRBJ1-6,.,TRBV12-3/TRBV12-4,CASSFRGASPLHF,TGTGCCAGCAGTTTCCGGGGAGCGTCACCCCTCCACTTT
.,TRBJ1-2,.,TRBV30,CAWTRGTGGYGYTF,TGTGCCTGGACCAGGGGTACGGGAGGCTATGGCTACACCTTC
.,TRBJ1-4,.,TRBV5-5,CASSRDRSTNEKLFF,TGTGCCAGCAGTCGAGACAGATCAACTAATGAAAAACTGTTTTTT
.,TRBJ1-5,TRBD1,TRBV6-1,CASNLQGNQPQHF,TGTGCCAGCAACTTACAGGGGAACCAGCCCCAGCATTTT
many,TRBJ1-2,.,TRBV7-3,CASSYGPGSDGYTF,TGTGCCAGCAGCTACGGACCGGGGTCTGATGGCTACACCTTC
few,TRBJ1-1,.,TRBV7-9,CASSLAWGGDEAFF,TGTGCCAGCAGCTTAGCGTGGGGGGGCGATGAAGCTTTCTTT
.,TRBJ1-1,.,TRBV6-2/TRBV6-3,CASSYFSQLTEAFF,TGTGCCAGCAGTTATTTTTCGCAACTCACTGAAGCTTTCTTT
few,TRBJ2-7,.,TRBV6-5,CASSYVGKSYEQYF,TGTGCCAGCAGTTACGTTGGCAAGTCCTACGAGCAGTACTTC
.,TRBJ2-7,.,TRBV29-1,CSGTRGAGRYDEQYF,TGCAGCGGCACCCGCGGGGCAGGTCGGTACGACGAGCAGTACTTC
.,TRBJ1-4,.,TRBV5-6,CASSSLGVGGEKLFF,TGTGCCAGCAGCTCTCTCGGAGTCGGTGGTGAAAAACTGTTTTTT
.,TRBJ1-1,.,TRBV25-1,CASSETSDQLQAFF,TGTGCCAGCAGTGAGACCTCGGACCAACTTCAAGCTTTCTTT
.,TRBJ2-7,.,TRBV21-1,CASSSSGMYEQYF,TGTGCCAGCAGCTCGTCGGGGATGTACGAGCAGTACTTC
.,TRBJ1-1,.,TRBV29-1,CSVEDRTEAFF,TGCAGCGTTGAAGACCGGACAGAAGCTTTCTTT
few,TRBJ2-1,TRBD2,TRBV20-1,CSARGEASGRAQFF,TGCAGTGCTAGAGGAGAAGCTAGCGGGAGGGCTCAGTTCTTC
few,TRBJ2-5,TRBD2,TRBV10-3,CAISTSAGGRETQYF,TGTGCCATCAGTACCTCTGCGGGGGGGAGAGAGACCCAGTACTTC
few,TRBJ2-2,TRBD1,TRBV20-1,CSARETGVRGGELFF,TGCAGTGCTAGAGAAACAGGGGTTCGTGGCGGGGAGCTGTTTTTT
.,TRBJ2-3,.,TRBV12-2,CASRLGGRGRTDTQYF,TGTGCAAGTCGCTTAGGCGGCAGGGGGCGGACAGATACGCAGTATTTT
.,TRBJ2-7,.,TRBV4-1,CASGDTGYEQYF,TGCGCCAGCGGCGACACCGGCTACGAGCAGTACTTC
many,TRBJ1-5,TRBD1,TRBV5-8,CASSFTGARNQPQHF,TGTGCCAGCAGCTTCACAGGGGCGAGGAATCAGCCCCAGCATTTT
few,TRBJ2-5,.,TRBV4-1,CASSPLWGRKETQYF,TGCGCCAGCAGCCCGCTCTGGGGCAGAAAAGAGACCCAGTACTTC
few,TRBJ2-2,TRBD2,TRBV20-1,CSARDLRLAANTGELFF,TGCAGTGCTAGAGACCTGAGACTAGCGGCGAACACCGGGGAGCTGTTTTTT
.,TRBJ2-4,.,TRBV29-1,CSVKRDGGTKNIQYF,TGCAGCGTGAAGAGGGATGGGGGAACCAAAAACATTCAGTACTTC
.,TRBJ1-1,.,TRBV4-3,CASSQEVGVGWEGTEAFF,TGCGCCAGCAGCCAAGAAGTTGGGGTGGGGTGGGAAGGGACTGAAGCTTTCTTT
.,TRBJ2-2,.,TRBV5-1,CASSLVPGKNTGELFF,TGCGCCAGCAGCTTGGTTCCGGGGAAGAACACCGGGGAGCTGTTTTTT
.,TRBJ1-4,.,TRBV5-1,CASRTQGTNGKLFF,TGCGCCAGCCGGACTCAGGGGACTAATGGAAAACTGTTTTTT
.,TRBJ2-2,TRBD1,TRBV2,CASSEVQGAGGELFF,TGTGCCAGCAGTGAAGTGCAGGGGGCAGGAGGGGAGCTGTTTTTT
few,TRBJ2-1,TRBD2,TRBV3-1,CASSREGRHYNEQFF,TGTGCCAGCAGCCGGGAGGGCCGACACTACAATGAGCAGTTCTTC
.,TRBJ1-1,TRBD1,TRBV2,CASRQGRQNTEAFF,TGTGCCAGCAGACAGGGGAGACAAAACACTGAAGCTTTCTTT
few,TRBJ1-1,.,TRBV7-9,CASSFFYRPEAFF,TGTGCCAGCAGCTTTTTCTATCGGCCCGAAGCTTTCTTT